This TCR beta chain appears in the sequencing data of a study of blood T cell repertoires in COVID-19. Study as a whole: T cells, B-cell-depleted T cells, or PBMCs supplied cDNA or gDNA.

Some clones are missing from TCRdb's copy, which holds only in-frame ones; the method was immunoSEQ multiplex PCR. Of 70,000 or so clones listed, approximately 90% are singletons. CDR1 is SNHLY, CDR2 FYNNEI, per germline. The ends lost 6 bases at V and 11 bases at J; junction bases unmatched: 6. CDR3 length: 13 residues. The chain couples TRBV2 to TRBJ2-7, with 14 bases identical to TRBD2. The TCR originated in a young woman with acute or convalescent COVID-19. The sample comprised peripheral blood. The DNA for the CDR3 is TGTGCCAGCAGCCCGGGACTAGCGGGGGACAAGTACTTC. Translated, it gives CASSPGLAGDKYF.